The sequence of this TCR beta chain was determined in a study of T cell changes during pregnancy in multiple sclerosis. Clones were read by immunoSEQ multiplex PCR, and TCRdb kept only the in-frame ones, dropping some. The table has tens of thousands of clones, around 90% seen once. CDR1 MRHNA and CDR2 SNTAGT come from the germline V gene. The V segment lost 3 bases and the J segment 4 bases; nucleotides outside the gene matches: 5. The CDR3 is 15 residues long. Sequenced material: peripheral blood, taken after pregnancy. This clonotype was sampled from a female donor in good health, enrolled as a control in a pregnancy study. This chain uses TRBV6-4 with TRBJ2-2, with 7 bases fitting TRBD2. In nucleotides, the CDR3 is TGTGCCAGCAGTGAGGGGGGGAGCGGCACCGGGGAGCTGTTTTTT. Its protein product is CASSEGGSGTGELFF.